The rows below give T cell receptor beta chains drawn from one sample of a study of regulatory dendritic cells for organ transplantation. Assay: immunoSEQ multiplex PCR; the TCRdb copy retains only in-frame clones and omits some. The data hold under 45,000 clones, with approximately 91% observed a single time. Material for sequencing was naive CD4+ T cells from blood. Receptors originate from a human donor in good health. Each CDR3 is given with its conserved first and last residue. A D gene is named only where the DNA matches it firmly. The listing skips clone size in some rows; elsewhere it reads once, few, many or a size class.

TRBJ1-1 | - | few | TRBV9 | 15 | CASSVEPGHNTEAFF | TGTGCCAGCAGCGTAGAACCGGGTCACAACACTGAAGCTTTCTTT
TRBJ2-5 | - | - | TRBV21-1 | 16 | CASSTPQPGQQETQYF | TGTGCCAGCAGCACCCCCCAACCGGGACAACAAGAGACCCAGTACTTC
TRBJ2-3 | TRBD1 | once | TRBV5-1 | 16 | CASSLPSTGGVDTQYF | TGCGCCAGCAGCTTACCAAGTACAGGGGGCGTAGATACGCAGTATTTT
TRBJ1-2 | - | once | TRBV20-1 | 11 | CSAQVGSGYTF | TGCAGTGCGCAGGTCGGGAGTGGCTACACCTTC
TRBJ1-2 | TRBD1 | - | TRBV6-5 | 15 | CASSQTGQGNYGYTF | TGTGCCAGCAGTCAGACGGGACAGGGAAACTATGGCTACACCTTC
TRBJ1-2 | - | - | TRBV19 | 13 | CANTLLYNYGYTF | TGTGCCAATACACTCCTCTATAACTATGGCTACACCTTC
TRBJ2-7 | TRBD1 | - | TRBV5-6 | 16 | CASSLDLTGLKGEQYF | TGTGCCAGCAGCTTAGACTTGACAGGGCTAAAGGGCGAGCAGTACTTC
TRBJ2-7 | TRBD1 | - | TRBV19 | 17 | CASSRRQTGQGIYEQYF | TGTGCCAGTAGTCGGAGACAGACGGGACAGGGGATATACGAGCAGTACTTC
TRBJ2-3 | - | - | TRBV11-3 | 12 | CASSLGRGAQYF | TGTGCCAGCAGCTTAGGTCGCGGGGCGCAGTATTTT
TRBJ1-2 | - | once | TRBV5-4 | 11 | CASSLGVGYTF | TGTGCCAGCAGCTTGGGTGTGGGCTACACCTTC
TRBJ1-2 | - | - | TRBV19 | 15 | CASSILLGANYGYTF | TGTGCCAGTAGTATACTTCTAGGAGCCAACTATGGCTACACCTTC
TRBJ2-4 | TRBD2 | once | TRBV7-6 | 14 | CASSPRTSLGIQYF | TGTGCCAGCAGCCCGAGGACTAGCTTAGGCATTCAGTACTTC
TRBJ1-4 | TRBD1 | - | TRBV18 | 15 | CASSSTGGAREKLFF | TGTGCCAGCTCATCAACAGGGGGCGCGAGAGAAAAACTGTTTTTT
TRBJ2-2 | TRBD2 | - | TRBV30 | 17 | CAWRATSGRPTAGELFF | TGTGCCTGGAGGGCCACAAGCGGGAGGCCGACGGCCGGGGAGCTGTTTTTT
TRBJ2-7 | TRBD1 | - | TRBV28 | 15 | CASRRPRQGAYEQYF | TGTGCCAGCAGGCGTCCTCGACAGGGGGCCTACGAGCAGTACTTC
TRBJ1-5 | - | - | TRBV28 | 14 | CASSIRAINQPQHF | TGTGCCAGCAGTATCAGGGCCATCAATCAGCCCCAGCATTTT
TRBJ1-2 | TRBD1 | - | TRBV18 | 12 | CASSPDRGGYTF | TGTGCCAGCTCACCTGACAGGGGTGGCTACACCTTC
TRBJ1-1 | - | - | TRBV4-3 | 14 | CASSQVGGTAGAFF | TGCGCCAGCAGCCAAGTTGGGGGCACGGCGGGAGCTTTCTTT
TRBJ2-3 | - | - | TRBV2 | 18 | CASSDIGSPDPSTDTQYF | TGTGCCAGCAGTGATATCGGTAGCCCAGACCCTAGCACAGATACGCAGTATTTT
TRBJ1-1 | TRBD1 | - | TRBV5-4 | 16 | CASSSRQGTGRVVAFF | TGTGCCAGCAGCTCTCGACAGGGGACGGGGAGAGTTGTAGCTTTCTTT
TRBJ2-5 | - | once | TRBV7-6 | 16 | CASSLPDSPSRETQYF | TGTGCCAGCAGCTTACCCGACTCACCGTCGCGTGAGACCCAGTACTTC
TRBJ1-1 | - | few | TRBV15 | 12 | CATSREPLEAFF | TGTGCCACCAGCAGAGAGCCCCTTGAAGCTTTCTTT
TRBJ1-2 | - | - | TRBV7-9 | 13 | CASSLQANYGYTF | TGTGCCAGCAGCTTACAGGCAAACTATGGCTACACCTTC
TRBJ1-1 | - | once | TRBV5-4 | 16 | CASTTSRQLKNTEAFF | TGTGCCAGCACCACTTCCCGACAGCTCAAGAACACTGAAGCTTTCTTT
TRBJ2-7 | - | - | TRBV27 | 12 | CASSGTRYEQYF | TGTGCCAGCAGTGGGACCCGCTACGAGCAGTACTTC
TRBJ2-7 | - | once | TRBV2 | 16 | CASSGRDSHLSYEQYF | TGTGCCAGCAGCGGGCGGGACAGCCACCTTTCCTACGAGCAGTACTTC
TRBJ1-2 | - | - | TRBV23-1 | 12 | CASSHSPGGYTF | TGCGCCAGCAGTCACTCCCCGGGTGGCTACACCTTC
TRBJ1-1 | - | - | TRBV5-4 | 14 | CASSVPTLNTEAFF | TGTGCCAGCAGCGTGCCGACCTTGAACACTGAAGCTTTCTTT
TRBJ2-5 | TRBD1 | - | TRBV6-1 | 12 | CASSEVRNRGNF | TGTGCCAGCAGTGAAGTGCGTAACAGGGGGAACTTC
TRBJ1-1 | - | - | TRBV6-6 | 16 | CASSPSRELTNTEAFF | TGTGCCAGCAGTCCCTCCAGGGAATTGACGAACACTGAAGCTTTCTTT
TRBJ2-5 | TRBD1 | - | TRBV30 | 16 | CAWSGYILGQGETQYF | TGTGCCTGGAGCGGGTATATCCTGGGACAGGGGGAGACCCAGTACTTC
TRBJ2-1 | - | - | TRBV30 | 14 | CAWKRGHTYNEQFF | TGTGCCTGGAAGAGGGGACACACCTACAATGAGCAGTTCTTC
TRBJ1-2 | - | - | TRBV4-3 | 13 | CASSQVPDYGYTF | TGCGCCAGCAGCCAAGTACCTGACTATGGCTACACCTTC
TRBJ1-1 | - | - | TRBV5-5 | 15 | CASSVSDTENTEAFF | TGTGCCAGCAGCGTGAGCGACACTGAGAACACTGAAGCTTTCTTT
TRBJ2-1 | TRBD2 | - | TRBV7-2 | 15 | CASSLGSGRANEQFF | TGTGCCAGCAGCTTAGGTAGCGGGAGGGCCAATGAGCAGTTCTTC